This T cell receptor (beta chain) originates from a study of sequential checkpoint blockade in melanoma. Study in general: Arm A got nivolumab then ipilimumab; arm B the reverse, 1:1.

The treatment is: randomized to nivolumab then ipilimumab (arm A) or the reverse (arm B). None of the patients previously received DNA-damaging chemotherapy. From thawed PBMCs, live CD3+CD8+ cells negative for CD19 and CD56 were sorted. This table comes from immunoSEQ multiplex PCR, and its TCRdb copy is limited to in-frame clones, with some not included. The repertoire includes a few thousand clones, around 60% of them detected once, and roughly 20% sits in the top ten. Trimming took off 6 bases at V and 0 bases at J, with 12 bases between the two ends. This CDR3 contains 15 residues. CDR1 is MNHNS and CDR2 is SASEGT in the germline V gene.

The TCR originated in a human donor with melanoma. The V and J genes are TRBV6-1 and TRBJ1-5; D possibly corresponds to TRBD1 (5 bases). The material was CD8+ T cells sorted from blood (inferred from file names), obtained from a patient given nivolumab and ipilimumab in sequence. Written as DNA, the CDR3 is TGTGCCAGCAGCCAAGGGGATTATAGCAATCAGCCCCAGCATTTT. Its protein product is CASSQGDYSNQPQHF.